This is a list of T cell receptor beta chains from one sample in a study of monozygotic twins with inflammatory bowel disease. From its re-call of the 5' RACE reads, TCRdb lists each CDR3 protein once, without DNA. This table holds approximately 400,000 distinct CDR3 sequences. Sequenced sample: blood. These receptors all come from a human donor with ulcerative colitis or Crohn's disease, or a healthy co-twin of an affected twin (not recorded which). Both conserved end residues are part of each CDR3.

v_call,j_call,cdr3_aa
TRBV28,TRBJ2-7,CASSFLPSDSYEQYF
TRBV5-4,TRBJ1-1,CASSLEQAGTEAFF
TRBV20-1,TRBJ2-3,CSARDTLAGARNTQYF
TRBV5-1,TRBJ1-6,CASSLGGQNNSPLHF
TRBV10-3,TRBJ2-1,CAISGRGLYNEQFF
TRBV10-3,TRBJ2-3,CAITRDRGVDTQYF
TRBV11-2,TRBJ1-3,CASSRPSASGNTIYF
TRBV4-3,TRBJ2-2,CASSQEAGGLGTGELFF
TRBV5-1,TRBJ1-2,CASSLYDRGLQGYTF
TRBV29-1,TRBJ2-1,CSVDSGLRSSEQFF
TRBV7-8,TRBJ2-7,CASSLNLGRNYEQYF
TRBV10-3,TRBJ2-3,CAISPRTVEADTQYF
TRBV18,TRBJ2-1,CASSPIGQGRNEQFF
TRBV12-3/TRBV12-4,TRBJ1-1,CASSRGSDSRAFF
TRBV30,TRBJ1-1,CAWSGGAGDEAFF
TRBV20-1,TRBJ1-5,CRIPRQGRQPQHF
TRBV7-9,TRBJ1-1,CASSLTALNTEAFF
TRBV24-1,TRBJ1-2,CATSDLVGGQRFYTF
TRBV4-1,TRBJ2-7,CASSQDQSQAYEQYF
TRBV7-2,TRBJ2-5,CASSLLVLGQGGTQYF
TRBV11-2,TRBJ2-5,CASSFLEREWGLVETQYF
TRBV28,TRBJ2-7,CASSPQGRAYEQYF
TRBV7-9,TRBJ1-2,CASSSTSSGLGYGYTF
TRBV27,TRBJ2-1,CASSDHGGRWQFF
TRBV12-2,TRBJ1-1,CASRLPGSMNTDAFF
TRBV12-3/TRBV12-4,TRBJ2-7,CASSLKGPAYEQYF
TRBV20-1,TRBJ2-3,CSATPTSGWYTDTQYF
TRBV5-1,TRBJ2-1,CASSLGGSGNEQFF
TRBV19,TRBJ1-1,CASSEDRYNTEAFF